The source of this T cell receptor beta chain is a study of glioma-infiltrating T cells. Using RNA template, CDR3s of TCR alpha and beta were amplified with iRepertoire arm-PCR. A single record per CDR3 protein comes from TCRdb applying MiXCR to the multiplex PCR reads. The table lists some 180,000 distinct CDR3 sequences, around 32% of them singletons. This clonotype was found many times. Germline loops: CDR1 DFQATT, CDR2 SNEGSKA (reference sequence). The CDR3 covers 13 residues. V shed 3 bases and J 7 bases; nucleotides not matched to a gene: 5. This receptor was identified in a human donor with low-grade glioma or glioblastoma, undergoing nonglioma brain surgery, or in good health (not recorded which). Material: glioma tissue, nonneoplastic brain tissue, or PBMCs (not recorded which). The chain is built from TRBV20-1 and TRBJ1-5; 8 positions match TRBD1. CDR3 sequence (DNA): TGCAGTGCTAGGAACAGGGGGAACCAGCCCCAGCATTTT. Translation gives CSARNRGNQPQHF.